This entry describes one T cell receptor beta chain. Its antigen is not identified. Sequenced by immunoSEQ multiplex PCR; TCRdb stores in-frame clones only, minus some. The sample consists of roughly 120,000 clones, roughly 92% of them appearing once. The data originate from a study of T cell responses to AZD1222 COVID-19 vaccine. Study-level points and caveats: Reportedly, nearly half of unique spike TCRs recognized epitopes outside B.1.351/B.1.1.7 mutations. Increases in Spike-specific TCR breadth and depth were seen after two AZD1222 doses.

Deletions cut 0 bases from V and 0 bases from J, with 10 bases between. The CDR3 length is 16 residues. The germline V gene has CDR1 SGHRS and CDR2 YFSETQ. The sequence was collected from an adult who received the AZD1222 COVID-19 vaccine. V is TRBV5-1 and J is TRBJ1-5, with D unclear. Sequenced material: peripheral blood, taken 28 days after the second AZD1222 dose. The CDR3 region has the DNA TGCGCCAGCAGCTTGGGGTCAGTTAATAGCAATCAGCCCCAGCATTTT. Its protein is CASSLGSVNSNQPQHF.